Here is one T cell receptor beta chain with its context. It lacks a known antigen. No base quality information exists; no much larger clone differs at one position. The data stem from a study of long-term antiretroviral therapy in people with HIV (dated by TCRdb to between 2021 and 2024). Background for the entire study: The earliest samples were collected about a decade before the 2015 WHO recommendation for immediate ART, when ART was typically delayed until CD4 counts fell. Of the roughly 30 participants with HIV, roughly twelve were female. No cross-contamination during QIAcube processing turned up in test extractions that ran a monoclonal T-cell line alongside about 35 polyclonal samples. The cohort contributed fewer than 200 cryopreserved PBMC samples from 30 to 35 adults with confirmed HIV infection, collected serially over a mean of approximately 6 years (range 1-12). Whether ART initiation and durable HIV suppression were associated with changes in peripheral blood TRB repertoire composition and diversity was tested in a retrospective serial study.

The immunoSEQ hsTCRB v3.0 assay was used at survey level resolution to sequence the TRB variable region. A depth of roughly 35,000-55,000 T-cell genomes per sample was targeted for TRB sequencing. An Illumina MiSeq with a v3 150-cycle kit was used to sequence the pooled TRB libraries. For the original study's pipeline: Repertoire analysis was performed in R inside a reproducible Nextflow workflow that covered QC, data transformation and analysis. LymphoSeq2, an R package for AIRR-Seq data exploration, was used to implement custom analyses. After excluding a few samples that yielded fewer than 5000 total TRB sequences, fewer than 200 HIV repertoires remained for analysis. Among the roughly 190 retained HIV repertoires, more than 55 were collected before ART initiation and 120 to 140 after ART initiation. Repertoires were downsampled to 5000 TRB nucleotide sequences, with summary statistics averaged over 100 downsampling iterations. Only TRB sequences with CDR3 regions of at least seven amino acids were retained for analysis. Two measures captured diversity: a Shannon entropy-derived clonality score and the Gini coefficient. In repertoire networks, the top 5000 CDR3 amino acid sequences were linked whenever an edit distance of one separated two sequences. Antigen specificity groups and MHC restriction were predicted for TRB CDR3 amino acid sequences with GLIPH2. Known CMV, EBV, HIV or tissue antigen associations were flagged by matching CDR3 amino acid sequences against VDJdb and McPAS-TCR. Pre-ART, post-ART and control groups were compared with Wilcoxon signed-rank tests and Holm-Bonferroni correction. TCRdb obtained this table from immuneACCESS and retained in-frame rearrangements with V and J assigned. These tables miss some clones; where compared with another copy, unresolved V genes account for less than half of the shortfall, and the remainder is unexplained. That table is the source of V, J and clone size, and D and trimming were worked out from the DNA. The sample data list approximately 15,000 clones, and more than 75% of these were observed just once. Clones ranked in the top ten supply less than 15% of the sample.

Looking up the germline V gene yields CDR1 MDHEN and CDR2 SYDVKM. The CDR3, cysteine through phenylalanine, is 13 amino acids long. Of the read, only the CDR3 DNA is kept; its 39 bases are in frame from base 1. V loses 6 bases, J loses 4 bases, and the germline ends lie 12 bases apart. Results and caveats for the whole study, not just this receptor: Samples dated from the mid-2000s to the late 2010s, and the ART regimens used may be less effective than current ones. Because pre-ART samples had limited cell numbers, profiling was done on unsorted PBMC rather than on sorted CD4+ and CD8+ T cells. Inferences about post-ART repertoire changes were limited because no data were available on ART adherence, viral resistance or therapy changes. CDR3 length ranges in HIV repertoires were narrower than in controls, and network structure suggested an antigen-experienced repertoire with only a slight naive shift after ART. Because PBMC availability was limited, only the TCR beta chain was sequenced, with no alpha chain pairing. At every time point, the repertoire was dominated by expanded TRB clones first identified before ART initiation, although this dominance fluctuated and, in many PLHIV, declined after ART. A significant increase in TRB diversity was found to be associated with ART initiation, although TRB diversity was observed to remain significantly below that of transplant donor controls even after long-term ART.

To be included, a participant needed at least one PBMC sample from before ART initiation plus at least two post-ART samples. Every participant with HIV received treatment in the United States of America. Before DNA extraction, cryopreserved samples of about 0.95-11 million PBMC were thawed and then washed. At the time of the earliest PBMC sample, participants with HIV were aged between about 20 and 60 years. Each participant contributed PBMC samples from 1-4 timepoints before ART initiation and 2-8 timepoints after ART initiation, with a median of 7 samples. Serial HIV viral load, CD4+ T-cell count, ART history and demographic data were obtained for every participant. A Qiagen kit on a QIAcube was used to extract genomic DNA from unsorted PBMC, with samples processed in batches of 12.

Rearrangement joined TRBV28 to TRBJ2-5; the D gene is perhaps TRBD1, on 5 matching bases. This clonotype was obtained from a man aged 50 to 60 with HIV. Sequencing used unsorted PBMCs, obtained 6.9 years after starting antiretroviral therapy. The nucleotide sequence is TGTGCCAGCAGCTTAAGGGGCGCAGAGACCCAGTACTTC. This codes for CASSLRGAETQYF.